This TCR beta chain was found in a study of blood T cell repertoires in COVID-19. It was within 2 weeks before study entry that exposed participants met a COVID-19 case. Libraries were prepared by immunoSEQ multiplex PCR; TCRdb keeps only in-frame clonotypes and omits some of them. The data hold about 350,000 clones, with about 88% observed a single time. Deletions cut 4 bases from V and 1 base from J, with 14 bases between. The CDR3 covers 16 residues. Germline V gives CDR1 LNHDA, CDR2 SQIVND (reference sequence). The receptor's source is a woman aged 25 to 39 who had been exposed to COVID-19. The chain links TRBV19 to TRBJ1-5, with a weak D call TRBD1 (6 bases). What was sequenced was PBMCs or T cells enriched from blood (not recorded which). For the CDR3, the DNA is TGTGCCAGTAGTACAACAGGGAGTCGGAGCAATCAGCCCCAGCATTTT. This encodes CASSTTGSRSNQPQHF.